This TCR beta chain was recovered during a study of identical twins. Regarding the study as a whole: Low generation-probability sequences were in excess among twin-shared out-of-frame alpha sequences.

Germline CDR1 reads KGHSH; CDR2 reads LQKENI. V shed 3 bases and J 8 bases; nucleotides not matched to a gene: 3. The CDR3 is 14 residues long. TCRdb re-called the 5' RACE reads through MiXCR, storing one row per CDR3 protein. The table includes about 450,000 distinct CDR3 sequences, roughly 18% detected once. About this clonotype itself: Its antigen is not known.

The rearrangement links TRBV18 to TRBJ1-5, with 11 positions matching TRBD1. Source material: naive T cells sorted from blood. The source of this sequence is a man aged 50 to 59 in good health. CDR3 in amino acids: CASSPRDRGEPQHF. The CDR3 DNA follows: TGTGCCAGCTCACCCCGGGACAGGGGGGAGCCCCAGCATTTT.